The 8 T cell receptor beta chains in this list originate from one sample, sequenced in a study of blood T cell repertoires in COVID-19. Data came from immunoSEQ multiplex PCR; TCRdb stores just in-frame clones and leaves some out. The table includes 200,000 to 300,000 clones, around 88% detected once. The sample was peripheral blood. These TCRs come from a man aged 25-45 years with active or convalescent COVID-19.

The genes are TRBV4-3 and TRBJ1-6, with unresolved D. The CDR3 is 14 residues long. Trimming cost V 1 base and J 7 bases, with 8 bases left between them. The germline V gene encodes CDR1 LGHNA and CDR2 YSLEER. CDR3 bases: TGCGCCAGCAGCCAAGCACTTATGAATTCACCCCTCCACTTT. Its translation is CASSQALMNSPLHF.

The chain joins TRBV2 to TRBJ2-3; no clear D. V lost 8 bases and J 0 bases, leaving 12 bases between the germline ends. The CDR3 length is 14 residues. Looked up from germline, CDR1 is SNHLY and CDR2 is FYNNEI. CDR3 sequence (DNA): TGTGCCAGCTCCTCTGCGCGGAGCACAGATACGCAGTATTTT. It specifies CASSSARSTDTQYF.

This sequence joins TRBV2 and TRBJ2-5; TRBD1 is a possible D gene (6 bases). The V gene lost 5 bases and the J gene lost 5 bases, with 18 bases spanning the gap. Germline CDR1 is SNHLY and CDR2 is FYNNEI. The CDR3 runs 15 residues. The CDR3 sequence is CASSNRGHDWETQYF. CDR3 in DNA: TGTGCCAGCAGTAACCGGGGACACGATTGGGAGACCCAGTACTTC.

J is TRBJ2-3 and V is TRBV7-3; D possibly corresponds to TRBD2 (5 bases). The CDR3 length is 15 residues. The ends were cut back, 1 base at V and 9 bases at J, with 17 bases in the middle. CDR1 is SGHTA and CDR2 is FQGTGA in the germline V gene. CDR3 in DNA: TGTGCCAGCAGCTTAAGCCCCCGAGAGGGCGGCACGCAGTATTTT. It translates to CASSLSPREGGTQYF.

The CDR3: CASSLGHRQETQYF. Here the CDR3 DNA reads TGCGCCAGCAGCTTGGGCCATCGGCAAGAGACCCAGTACTTC. The chain recombines TRBV5-1 with TRBJ2-5; D gene unclear. CDR1 is SGHRS and CDR2 is YFSETQ in the germline V gene. The CDR3 is made up of 14 amino acids. With 0 bases removed from V and 2 bases from J, the gap between germline ends came to 8 bases.

The chain combines TRBV2 with TRBJ1-2; D remains unclear. This CDR3 spans 13 amino acids. With 6 bases removed from V and 0 bases from J, the gap between germline ends came to 8 bases. CDR1 SNHLY and CDR2 FYNNEI come from the germline V gene. For the CDR3, the DNA is TGTGCCAGCAGGGTAGAAGCTAACTATGGCTACACCTTC. This gives the protein CASRVEANYGYTF. The full variable domain, rest sourced from reference TRBV2 and TRBJ1-2, is EPEVTQTPSHQVTQMGQEVILRCVPISNHLYFYWYRQILGQKVEFLVSFYNNEISEKSEIFDDQFSVERPDGSNFTLKIRSTKLEDSAMYFCASRVEANYGYTFGSGTRLTVV.

The rearrangement links TRBV19 to TRBJ2-1; TRBD2 matches 15 bases. This CDR3 contains 15 residues. Germline CDR1 is LNHDA and CDR2 is SQIVND (reference sequence). With V trimmed by 7 bases and J by 9 bases, 7 bases remained unmatched. Written as DNA, the CDR3 is TGTGCCAGTAACCCGGGACTAGCGGGGGGCACTGAGCAGTTCTTC. Protein product: CASNPGLAGGTEQFF.

This clone was detected only once. The CDR3 is CASSTLGGFVTF. As DNA, the CDR3 is TGTGCCAGTAGTACTTTGGGAGGCTTCGTCACCTTC. This chain connects TRBV19 to TRBJ1-2; D remains ambiguous. The CDR3 is 12 residues long. Germline lookup yields CDR1 LNHDA and CDR2 SQIVND (reference sequence). Trimming removed 4 bases at V and 13 bases at J, with 16 bases between. Full variable domain (remainder filled in from reference TRBV19 and TRBJ1-2): DGGITQSPKYLFRKEGQNVTLSCEQNLNHDAMYWYRQDPGQGLRLIYYSQIVNDFQKGDIAEGYSVSREKKESFPLTVTSAQKNPTAFYLCASSTLGGFVTFGSGTRLTVV.